Detailed here is one TCR beta chain. The data originate from a study of cytomegalovirus exposure and HLA in healthy donors. PCR employed 60 Vbeta and 13 Jbeta primers. Only in-frame clones appear in the TCRdb table, and some are missing; sequencing was by immunoSEQ multiplex PCR. This sample has roughly 190,000 clones, with over 80% found just once. Trimming left V 3 bases short and J 1 base short, with 10 bases between. Germline CDR1 reads SGHRS; CDR2 reads YFSETQ. The CDR3 runs 14 residues. Material for sequencing was PBMCs. The clonotype was recovered from a woman aged 50 to 60 in good health and CMV-seropositive. The V gene is TRBV5-1, the J gene TRBJ2-5, with D perhaps matching TRBD2 (6 bases). CDR3 loop: CASSSGTRQETQYF. CDR3 DNA sequence: TGCGCCAGCAGCTCCGGGACTCGCCAAGAGACCCAGTACTTC.